This entry lists 17 T cell receptor beta chains sequenced from one sample in a study of OX40 agonist ivuxolimab in advanced cancers. Produced via immunoSEQ multiplex PCR; TCRdb's table is partial and in-frame only. The sample has around 31,000 clones; 90% are singletons. Source: CD4+ or CD8+ T cells sorted from blood, taken in a trial of the OX40 agonist ivuxolimab. Source of these receptors: an adult with an advanced solid tumor such as melanoma, head and neck, liver or kidney cancer.

The chain uses TRBV6-5 and TRBJ2-1, with 12 bases identical to TRBD2. The J segment lost 9 bases and the V segment lost 4 bases, leaving 4 bases of the junction unmatched. This CDR3 has 14 amino acids. In germline, CDR1 is MNHEY, CDR2 SVGAGI. CDR3 residues: CASSLTSGRTEQFF. CDR3 coding DNA: TGTGCCAGCAGTTTGACTAGCGGGAGAACTGAGCAGTTCTTC.

This clone was counted a few times. The V and J genes are TRBV29-1 and TRBJ2-2; D unclear. Trimming cost V 4 bases and J 2 bases, with 8 bases left between them. This CDR3 contains 13 residues. CDR1 and CDR2 (germline): SQVTM, ANQGSEA. The CDR3 reads CSVVATNTGELFF. DNA for the CDR3: TGCAGCGTTGTCGCCACAAACACCGGGGAGCTGTTTTTT.

The J gene is TRBJ2-7, the V gene TRBV4-1; D is possibly TRBD1 (6 bases). This CDR3 is built from 13 residues. The V gene lost 0 bases and the J gene lost 3 bases, with 6 bases spanning the gap. Per germline, CDR1 MGHRA and CDR2 YSYEKL. The CDR3 sequence: CASSQEGGYEQYF. The CDR3 DNA is TGCGCCAGCAGCCAAGAAGGGGGCTACGAGCAGTACTTC.

The rearrangement links TRBV2 to TRBJ2-3; 9 nucleotides agree with TRBD2. Germline V lookup: CDR1 SNHLY, CDR2 FYNNEI. V gave up 5 bases and J gave up 2 bases; unmatched junction bases: 5. There are 15 residues in the CDR3. DNA for the CDR3: TGTGCCAGCAGTCCTAGCGGGACGGTCACAGATACGCAGTATTTT. Protein product: CASSPSGTVTDTQYF.

V and J are TRBV28 and TRBJ2-2, with a weak D call TRBD1 (6 bases). This CDR3 has 17 amino acids. Trimming stripped 7 bases from V and 1 base from J, with 19 bases between. Looked up from germline, CDR1 is MDHEN and CDR2 is SYDVKM. CDR3 sequence (DNA): TGTGCCAGCACCCTCCGGGACATGGTTTTGAACACCGGGGAGCTGTTTTTT. The encoded protein is CASTLRDMVLNTGELFF.

The chain carries TRBV7-9 and TRBJ1-1; D not resolved. V was cut by 1 base and J by 4 bases, with 16 bases left in between. The CDR3 runs to 16 residues. Looked up from germline, CDR1 is SEHNR and CDR2 is FQNEAQ (reference sequence). CDR3 sequence reads: CASSLETPSPATEAFF. CDR3 sequence (DNA): TGTGCCAGCAGCTTAGAGACGCCCTCTCCGGCCACTGAAGCTTTCTTT.

The rearrangement joins TRBV19 to TRBJ2-1; D perhaps matches TRBD2 (6 bases). Deletions cut 4 bases from V and 3 bases from J, with 10 bases between. From germline, CDR1 is LNHDA and CDR2 SQIVND (reference sequence). The CDR3 runs 14 residues. CDR3 region: CASSKTRGYNEQFF. The CDR3 coding sequence is TGTGCCAGTAGTAAGACGCGGGGCTACAATGAGCAGTTCTTC.

The rearrangement uses TRBV7-9 and TRBJ2-7; TRBD2 might be the D (5 bases). Germline loops: CDR1 SEHNR, CDR2 FQNEAQ (reference sequence). This CDR3 region has 16 residues. The V end was cut by 1 base, the J end by 5 bases, with 18 bases between. CDR3 sequence (DNA): TGTGCCAGCAGCTTAGTTCCGAGGTCGCCGAGGGACGAGCAGTACTTC. Protein product: CASSLVPRSPRDEQYF.

This chain joins TRBV27 and TRBJ1-1; no clear D. The germline V gene encodes CDR1 MNHEY and CDR2 SMNVEV (reference sequence). The CDR3 spans 14 residues. V gave up 3 bases and J gave up 0 bases, with 8 bases separating them. CDR3 residues: CASSFGNMNTEAFF. DNA for the CDR3: TGTGCCAGCAGTTTTGGGAACATGAACACTGAAGCTTTCTTT.

The chain recombines TRBV28 with TRBJ2-7; D ambiguous. CDR3 length: 14 residues. Germline V gene data show CDR1 as MDHEN and CDR2 as SYDVKM. Trimming stripped 6 bases from V and 2 bases from J, with 14 bases between. The CDR3 nucleotides are TGTGCCAGCAGCCCCCCGGACGGCACCTACGAGCAGTACTTC. Protein sequence: CASSPPDGTYEQYF.

The V gene is TRBV5-4, the J gene TRBJ2-3; D could derive from TRBD1 or TRBD2 (6 bases each). The V end was cut by 0 bases, the J end by 4 bases, with 15 bases between. Germline loops: CDR1 SGHNT, CDR2 YYREEE (reference sequence). The CDR3 sequence is 16 residues long. The CDR3 loop is CASSLEGGRPPDTQYF. For the CDR3, the DNA is TGTGCCAGCAGCTTGGAGGGGGGCAGACCCCCAGATACGCAGTATTTT.

V usage is TRBV7-2 and J usage is TRBJ2-6; 9 nucleotides agree with TRBD1. The germline V gene encodes CDR1 SGHTA and CDR2 FQGNSA. This CDR3 has 18 amino acids. J gave up 4 bases and V 5 bases, and 12 bases lay outside the gene matches. The CDR3 loop is CASSPGTGLSLGANVLTF. The CDR3 DNA follows: TGTGCCAGCAGCCCCGGGACAGGGCTTTCTCTGGGGGCCAACGTCCTGACTTTC.

This chain connects TRBV4-3 to TRBJ2-7; D tentatively fits TRBD1 or TRBD2 (5 bases each). The germline CDR1 and CDR2 sequences are LGHNA and YSLEER. The ends were cut back, 3 bases at V and 5 bases at J, with 23 bases in the middle. CDR3 size: 17 residues. For the CDR3, the DNA is TGCGCCAGCAGCCACGGGACCGGGACCGCGCCTCCCCACGAGCAGTACTTC. It specifies CASSHGTGTAPPHEQYF.

This clone was seen once. This chain uses TRBV9 with TRBJ1-2, with D uncertain. This CDR3 spans 13 amino acids. The V gene lost 3 bases and the J gene lost 5 bases, with 11 bases spanning the gap. CDR1 is SGDLS and CDR2 is YYNGEE in the germline V gene. CDR3 DNA sequence: TGTGCCAGCAGCGCGGGTGGTTGGTATGGCTACACCTTC. Its protein product is CASSAGGWYGYTF.

The rearrangement uses TRBV27 and TRBJ1-1; maybe TRBD1 (6 bases). Germline assignment: CDR1 MNHEY and CDR2 SMNVEV (reference sequence). The V end lost 5 bases, the J end lost 4 bases, and 11 bases lay between the germline ends. This CDR3 has 13 residues. The CDR3 sequence: CASSLVRGTEAFF. The CDR3 DNA sequence: TGTGCCAGCAGTCTCGTCAGGGGCACTGAAGCTTTCTTT.

The chain links TRBV5-1 to TRBJ1-4, with a weak D call TRBD1 (5 bases). The CDR3 extends over 14 amino acids. Germline CDR1 reads SGHRS; CDR2 reads YFSETQ. V lost 4 bases and J 0 bases, leaving 7 bases between the germline ends. The CDR3 sequence is CASSAGTTNEKLFF. The CDR3 DNA sequence: TGCGCCAGCAGCGCAGGGACAACTAATGAAAAACTGTTTTTT. The full variable domain, rest sourced from reference TRBV5-1 and TRBJ1-4, is KAGVTQTPRYLIKTRGQQVTLSCSPISGHRSVSWYQQTPGQGLQFLFEYFSETQRNKGNFPGRFSGRQFSNSRSEMNVSTLELGDSALYLCASSAGTTNEKLFFGSGTQLSVL.

This chain links TRBV5-1 with TRBJ2-1, with TRBD2 identical over 7 bases. Trimming removed 2 bases from V and 0 bases from J; junction bases left unmatched: 2. Germline CDR1 reads SGHRS; CDR2 reads YFSETQ. The CDR3 consists of 15 residues. CDR3 sequence (DNA): TGCGCCAGCAGCTTAGCGGGACCCTCCTACAATGAGCAGTTCTTC. Translated, it gives CASSLAGPSYNEQFF.